This T cell receptor beta chain originates from a study of blood T cell repertoires in COVID-19. Overall study context: Both acute and convalescent COVID-19 samples were obtained from the United States, Italy and Spain.

The repertoire was sequenced with immunoSEQ multiplex PCR; TCRdb's copy has only in-frame clones and lacks some. The sample lists about 75,000 clones, roughly 88% occurring once. Germline V gene lookup returns CDR1 LGHNA and CDR2 YNFKEQ. Trimming shortened V by 0 bases and J by 1 base, and 15 bases separated the two germline ends. The CDR3 length is 17 residues. The TCR was taken from a woman in her fifties or sixties with acute or convalescent COVID-19. Sequenced material: peripheral blood. This chain connects TRBV4-2 to TRBJ1-1; a possible D gene is TRBD1 (6 bases). The CDR3 loop is CASSQESLQGRNTEAFF. The CDR3 nucleotides are TGTGCCAGCAGCCAAGAATCTTTACAGGGAAGGAACACTGAAGCTTTCTTT.